This TCR beta chain came from a study of blood T cell repertoires in COVID-19. Study-wide context: Samples came from the United States, Italy and Spain, spanning acute and convalescent COVID-19.

In this sample, this clone turned up once. Clones were read by immunoSEQ multiplex PCR, and TCRdb kept only the in-frame ones, dropping some. The sample contains roughly 99,000 clones, approximately 88% of which appear only once. Sequencing input: peripheral blood. This TCR derives from a human donor in a cohort sampled during active COVID-19.

This CDR3 reads CSVAQGVYYGYTF. Here the CDR3 DNA reads TGCAGCGTTGCCCAGGGTGTATACTATGGCTACACCTTC. The chain links TRBV29-1 to TRBJ1-2; D may be TRBD1 (5 bases). The CDR3 runs to 13 residues. Trimming took off 4 bases at V and 3 bases at J, with 12 bases between the two ends. Germline V lookup: CDR1 SQVTM, CDR2 ANQGSEA.